Below are 28 T cell receptor beta chains sequenced from a single sample in a study of T cells in Graves' hyperthyroidism and ophthalmopathy. RNA transcripts yielded amplified TCR beta CDR3 regions. With the HTBI primer set, the TCR CDR3 went through a first round of RT-PCR. TCRdb reprocessed the multiplex PCR reads with MiXCR, giving one entry per CDR3 protein. Altogether 550,000 to 700,000 distinct CDR3 sequences are present, about 43% being singletons, with the ten largest covering around 17%. The specimen sequenced was peripheral blood or thyroid tissue (not recorded which). Receptor source: an adult woman with Graves' disease, either hyperthyroidism or ophthalmopathy (not recorded which).

The chain uses TRBV7-8 and TRBJ1-5, with a weak D call TRBD1 (5 bases). The ends were cut back, 5 bases at V and 3 bases at J, with 11 bases in the middle. The CDR3 is 14 residues long. Germline CDR1 and CDR2: SGHVS and FQNEAQ. In DNA form, the CDR3 reads TGTGCCAGCAGCCCAAAAGGGGTCAATCAGCCCCAGCATTTT. Amino acid sequence: CASSPKGVNQPQHF.

CDR3 in DNA: TGTGCCAGCAGTTTAACGGATTTCCAAGAGACCCAGTACTTC. Translation gives CASSLTDFQETQYF. The rearrangement uses TRBV12-3 or TRBV12-4 and TRBJ2-5; D unclear. V lost 2 bases, J lost 1 base, and 8 bases lay in between. The CDR3 consists of 14 residues.

J is TRBJ2-5 and V is TRBV7-9; D possibly corresponds to TRBD1 (5 bases). CDR1 and CDR2 (germline): SEHNR, FQNEAQ (reference sequence). This CDR3 region has 15 residues. Trimming stripped 5 bases from V and 3 bases from J, with 16 bases between. This CDR3 is CASSDQSTAEETQYF. The CDR3 DNA reads as TGTGCCAGCAGCGACCAGTCGACAGCCGAAGAGACCCAGTACTTC.

The J gene is TRBJ2-7, the V gene TRBV7-9, with 7 bases that match TRBD1. The CDR3 extends over 13 amino acids. Trimming cost V 5 bases and J 6 bases; bases outside gene matches: 7. Germline loops: CDR1 SEHNR, CDR2 FQNEAQ (reference sequence). The CDR3 DNA reads as TGTGCCAGCAGCCTACAGGGGTGGGTCGAGCAGTACTTC. Protein: CASSLQGWVEQYF.

This rearrangement joins TRBV9 to TRBJ1-5, with D hard to call. CDR1 SGDLS and CDR2 YYNGEE come from the germline V gene. V was clipped by 4 bases and J by 3 bases, with 8 bases between them. CDR3 size: 13 residues. In nucleotides, the CDR3 is TGTGCCAGCAGCTCCGGGATCAATCAGCCCCAGCATTTT. This encodes CASSSGINQPQHF.

Worth noting for this clonotype: One end of the junction fails to match germline, which may point to a read error. The chain couples TRBV11-2 to TRBJ1-1; 7 bases fit TRBD1. This CDR3 comprises 13 residues. Germline V CDR1 and CDR2: SGHAT, FQNNGV. CDR3 region: CANSSDRDTEAFF. Written as DNA, the CDR3 is TGTGCCAACAGCTCCGACAGGGACACTGAAGCTTTCTTT.

This clonotype was recorded at least ten times. The V call is TRBV7-2, the J call TRBJ2-2; 7 bases are shared with TRBD2. Germline trimming cut 2 bases from V and 5 bases from J; bases unmatched to any gene: 5. Germline loops: CDR1 SGHTA, CDR2 FQGNSA. CDR3 length equals 15 residues. Here the CDR3 reads CASSLRGLKTGELFF. CDR3 DNA sequence: TGTGCCAGCAGCTTAAGGGGACTAAAAACCGGGGAGCTGTTTTTT.

Concerning this clonotype itself: The missing conserved phenylalanine or tryptophan at the end of this CDR3 makes a read error likely. It is unclear where the CDR3 begins or ends on the DNA, so no DNA is shown, and the CDR3 is as TCRdb lists it. The V and J genes are TRBV20-1 and TRBJ2-5; the DNA was not used to check the table's D call, TRBD1. Both ends counted, the CDR3 spans 9 residues. Germline loops: CDR1 DFQATT, CDR2 SNEGSKA (reference sequence). The chain's CDR3 is CSARPGQNY.

This clonotype was seen a few times. A much larger clone differs from this one at a single base, so this may be a read error. The chain carries TRBV10-3 and TRBJ1-5, with no clear D. The germline CDR1 and CDR2 sequences are ENHRY and SYGVKD. Between the trimmed V and J ends, which lost 5 bases and 10 bases, there was a span of 15 bases. CDR3 size: 13 residues. CDR3 protein: CAISSAPRSPQHF. The CDR3 DNA reads TGTGCCATCAGTTCCGCCCCAAGGAGTCCCCAGCATTTT.

At least ten counts were recorded for this clonotype. CDR3: CASSSQTNLNTEAFF. CDR3 coding DNA: TGTGCCAGCAGTTCACAGACAAACCTGAACACTGAAGCTTTCTTT. This chain links TRBV6-1 with TRBJ1-1; D remains unclear. The CDR3 extends over 15 amino acids. V gave up 5 bases and J gave up 0 bases, with 13 bases separating them. Looked up from germline, CDR1 is MNHNS and CDR2 is SASEGT.

This clonotype has at least ten counts. The genes are TRBV19 and TRBJ2-5; 7 bases match TRBD2. The CDR3 runs 16 residues. Trimming removed 6 bases from V and 0 bases from J; junction bases left unmatched: 10. CDR1 is LNHDA, CDR2 SQIVND, per germline (reference sequence). CDR3 in DNA: TGTGCCAGTAGCCCAACACCGGGACTACACCAAGAGACCCAGTACTTC. It translates to CASSPTPGLHQETQYF.

This clonotype showed up many times. This rearrangement joins TRBV5-5 to TRBJ1-2; TRBD1 matches at 8 bases. This CDR3 has 15 amino acids. CDR1 SGHKS and CDR2 YYEKEE come from the germline V gene (reference sequence). The trim removed 0 bases at V and 2 bases at J, leaving 3 bases unmatched. CDR3 in DNA: TGTGCCAGCAGCTTGGCACAGGGGGAAAACTATGGCTACACCTTC. It translates to CASSLAQGENYGYTF.

The chain combines TRBV19 with TRBJ1-5; the D is unclear. CDR1 is LNHDA, CDR2 SQIVND, per germline (reference sequence). The CDR3 sequence is 12 residues long. V was shortened by 8 bases and J by 8 bases, with 13 bases between the two germline ends. CDR3 protein: CASLAVREPQHF. The CDR3 DNA reads as TGTGCCAGTTTGGCAGTTCGGGAGCCCCAGCATTTT. Based on the CDR3 plus reference TRBV19 and TRBJ1-5, the full variable domain is DGGITQSPKYLFRKEGQNVTLSCEQNLNHDAMYWYRQDPGQGLRLIYYSQIVNDFQKGDIAEGYSVSREKKESFPLTVTSAQKNPTAFYLCASLAVREPQHFGDGTRLSIL.

The sample holds many counts of this clonotype. J is TRBJ1-6 and V is TRBV10-3, with D hard to call. Germline V lookup: CDR1 ENHRY, CDR2 SYGVKD. Trimming took 2 bases from V and 4 from J, leaving 9 bases between them. The CDR3 is made up of 15 amino acids. The chain's CDR3 is CAISEVGVYNSPLHF. In nucleotides, the CDR3 is TGTGCCATCAGTGAGGTGGGAGTTTATAATTCACCCCTCCACTTT.

This clonotype was detected a few times. V gene TRBV7-2 combines with J gene TRBJ2-6; tentative D call: TRBD1 (5 bases). This CDR3 has 18 residues. The germline CDR1 and CDR2 sequences are SGHTA and FQGNSA. V was clipped by 5 bases and J by 0 bases, with 17 bases between them. The CDR3 DNA reads TGTGCCAGCAGCCCCCCTGGGGCACGCGCCTCTGGGGCCAACGTCCTGACTTTC. The encoded protein is CASSPPGARASGANVLTF.

Details on this clonotype: A read error is possible here, since a much larger clone lies one base away. This chain joins TRBV5-5 and TRBJ1-4; 8 nucleotides line up with TRBD1. This CDR3 contains 14 residues. The trim removed 4 bases at V and 5 bases at J, leaving 4 bases unmatched. Germline assignment: CDR1 SGHKS and CDR2 YYEKEE (reference sequence). CDR3 sequence (DNA): TGTGCCAGCAGCCAACGGACAGGGAATGAAAAACTGTTTTTT. It specifies CASSQRTGNEKLFF.

This clonotype was recorded a few times. The chain combines TRBV20-1 with TRBJ1-6; 7 positions match TRBD1. Trimming removed 2 bases from V and 5 bases from J; junction bases left unmatched: 3. Germline assignment: CDR1 DFQATT and CDR2 SNEGSKA (reference sequence). The CDR3 length is 14 residues. CDR3 region: CSARPGTDNSPLHF. The CDR3 coding sequence is TGCAGTGCTAGACCCGGGACAGATAATTCACCCCTCCACTTT.

The chain combines TRBV10-3 with TRBJ2-7, with 10 nucleotides matching TRBD2. From germline, CDR1 is ENHRY and CDR2 SYGVKD. The length of the CDR3 is 15 residues. V shed 6 bases and J 0 bases; nucleotides not matched to a gene: 5. The CDR3 here is CAISTGTSVSYEQYF. DNA of the CDR3: TGTGCCATCAGCACCGGGACTAGCGTCTCCTACGAGCAGTACTTC.

Ten or more counts support this clonotype. This chain links TRBV5-6 with TRBJ2-7; possible D gene TRBD1, 6 bases. Germline CDR1 is SGHDT and CDR2 is YYEEEE. The CDR3 is 14 residues long. The V end lost 2 bases, the J end lost 2 bases, and 11 bases lay between the germline ends. Written as DNA, the CDR3 is TGTGCCAGCAGCTTTACCGGGACAACCTACGAGCAGTACTTC. Translating gives CASSFTGTTYEQYF.

The V and J genes are TRBV7-9 and TRBJ1-1; maybe TRBD1 (5 bases). CDR3 length: 15 amino acids. Trimming removed 1 base at V and 1 base at J, with 10 bases between. The germline CDR1 and CDR2 sequences are SEHNR and FQNEAQ (reference sequence). The CDR3: CASSLGGRKNTEAFF. Here the CDR3 DNA reads TGTGCCAGCAGCTTAGGGGGACGGAAGAACACTGAAGCTTTCTTT.

The chain joins TRBV28 to TRBJ1-2; possible D gene TRBD1, 5 bases. With 6 bases removed from V and 8 bases from J, the gap between germline ends came to 31 bases. Germline loops: CDR1 MDHEN, CDR2 SYDVKM. CDR3 size: 18 residues. Written as DNA, the CDR3 is TGTGCCAGCAGCTCCGGGTACGCGTGGGGGAGCCAAGATTCCGGCTACACCTTC. Translated: CASSSGYAWGSQDSGYTF.

This chain connects TRBV19 to TRBJ1-4; the match to TRBD1 covers 7 bases. The CDR3 sequence is 15 residues long. Germline values: CDR1 LNHDA, CDR2 SQIVND (reference sequence). The ends lost 0 bases at V and 6 bases at J; junction bases unmatched: 4. In DNA form, the CDR3 reads TGTGCCAGTAGTATAGACGGGACAGCGGATGAAAAACTGTTTTTT. Translated, it gives CASSIDGTADEKLFF.

This clonotype came up a few times. V and J are TRBV7-2 and TRBJ1-3; D is uncertain. Trimming stripped 6 bases from V and 2 bases from J, with 14 bases between. The V gene's germline CDR1 is SGHTA and CDR2 FQGNSA. The CDR3 is 15 residues long. The CDR3 protein is CASSPRRSPGNTIYF. CDR3 DNA sequence: TGTGCCAGCAGTCCTAGGCGTAGTCCTGGAAACACCATATATTTT.

The chain uses TRBV2 and TRBJ1-2, with D perhaps TRBD1 (6 bases). The V gene's germline CDR1 is SNHLY and CDR2 FYNNEI. CDR3 size: 12 residues. V gave up 6 bases and J gave up 13 bases, with 18 bases separating them. CDR3 DNA sequence: TGTGCCAGCAGCGAGACAGGCCAAGGACCCACCTTC. It encodes CASSETGQGPTF.

This clonotype appeared many times. J is TRBJ2-7 and V is TRBV11-2; 9 bases map to TRBD2. The germline gives CDR1 SGHAT, CDR2 FQNNGV. Trimming removed 1 base from V and 3 bases from J; junction bases left unmatched: 7. The CDR3 is 16 residues long. The CDR3 is CASSLGAGGSYYEQYF. CDR3 in DNA: TGTGCCAGCAGCTTAGGAGCGGGGGGAAGTTACTACGAGCAGTACTTC.

Many counts were recorded for this clonotype. The chain's CDR3 is CASSRSFTSGGNTIYF. CDR3 nucleotide sequence: TGTGCCAGCAGTCGCAGCTTCACATCGGGAGGAAACACCATATATTTT. The V call is TRBV6-5, the J call TRBJ1-3; no firm D call. Between the trimmed V and J ends, which lost 5 bases and 4 bases, there was a span of 18 bases. Germline V CDR1 and CDR2: MNHEY, SVGAGI. CDR3 length: 16 residues.

This clonotype was counted at least ten times. CDR3 bases: TGTGCCACTGCGGCAACCTCATTTGACACTGAAGCTTTCTTT. Residues: CATAATSFDTEAFF. This chain uses TRBV15 with TRBJ1-1; no firm D call. The CDR3 spans 14 residues. V dropped 9 bases and J dropped 3 bases, with 17 bases sitting between them. Germline V gene sequence: CDR1 LNHNV, CDR2 YYDKDF (reference sequence).

This clonotype was recorded many times. The chain couples TRBV12-3 or TRBV12-4 to TRBJ1-2; D is undetermined. Trimming removed 6 bases from V and 8 bases from J, with 19 bases in between. The CDR3 runs 14 residues. This CDR3 is CASSPLPGGQGYTF. For the CDR3, the DNA is TGTGCCAGCAGCCCCCTTCCGGGAGGGCAGGGCTACACCTTC.